Listed below are T cell receptor beta chains from one sample, sequenced in a study of shared T cell receptors in the human thymus. Here immunoSEQ multiplex PCR was the method, and the copy in TCRdb shows in-frame clones only, minus some. The repertoire has a few hundred thousand clones, roughly 94% of them found once; the top ten carry roughly 0.02%. Sequenced material: thymocytes. Receptors were obtained from a human donor. Each CDR3 is given with its conserved first and last residue. Fields, in order: clone size, J gene, V gene, D gene, CDR3 protein, CDR3 DNA. D genes are given only for firm matches. Some rows have no size entry. The others give once, few or many, or a class for an expanded clone.

abundance: once
j_gene: TRBJ1-3
v_gene: TRBV2
d_gene: NA
CDR3aa: CASSDPGVSGNTIYF
CDR3nt: TGTGCCAGCAGTGACCCGGGGGTCTCTGGAAACACCATATATTTT

abundance: NA
j_gene: TRBJ2-1
v_gene: TRBV4-1
d_gene: NA
CDR3aa: CASTQSSPPGQPNEQFF
CDR3nt: TGCGCCAGCACCCAAAGTTCCCCCCCCGGACAGCCTAATGAGCAGTTCTTC

abundance: NA
j_gene: TRBJ2-3
v_gene: TRBV9
d_gene: NA
CDR3aa: CASSPGLHTDTQYF
CDR3nt: TGTGCCAGCAGCCCGGGACTCCACACAGATACGCAGTATTTT

abundance: NA
j_gene: TRBJ2-7
v_gene: TRBV25-1
d_gene: NA
CDR3aa: CASSLVGANEQYF
CDR3nt: TGTGCCAGCAGTTTGGTCGGGGCCAACGAGCAGTACTTC

abundance: NA
j_gene: TRBJ2-7
v_gene: TRBV30
d_gene: TRBD1
CDR3aa: CAWRVGTGSYEQYF
CDR3nt: TGTGCCTGGAGGGTCGGGACAGGGTCCTACGAGCAGTACTTC

abundance: NA
j_gene: TRBJ1-2
v_gene: TRBV6-5
d_gene: TRBD1
CDR3aa: CASSLQGADNYGYTF
CDR3nt: TGTGCCAGCAGTCTGCAGGGGGCGGATAACTATGGCTACACCTTC

abundance: NA
j_gene: TRBJ2-5
v_gene: TRBV6-5
d_gene: TRBD2
CDR3aa: CASSLSGGETQYF
CDR3nt: TGTGCCAGCAGCCTGAGCGGGGGGGAGACCCAGTACTTC

abundance: NA
j_gene: TRBJ2-1
v_gene: TRBV19
d_gene: TRBD2
CDR3aa: CASSRALAGGINEQFF
CDR3nt: TGTGCCAGTAGTAGGGCACTAGCGGGAGGGATAAATGAGCAGTTCTTC

abundance: NA
j_gene: TRBJ2-1
v_gene: TRBV7-2
d_gene: TRBD1
CDR3aa: CASSIRDRVPYNEQFF
CDR3nt: TGTGCCAGCAGCATCCGGGACAGGGTCCCCTACAATGAGCAGTTCTTC

abundance: NA
j_gene: TRBJ2-2
v_gene: TRBV19
d_gene: NA
CDR3aa: CASSIRRDSAGELFF
CDR3nt: TGTGCCAGTAGTATCCGTAGGGATTCTGCCGGGGAGCTGTTTTTT

abundance: NA
j_gene: TRBJ2-1
v_gene: TRBV19
d_gene: NA
CDR3aa: CASSKISESSYNEQFF
CDR3nt: TGTGCCAGTAGTAAGATTAGCGAGAGCTCCTACAATGAGCAGTTCTTC

abundance: NA
j_gene: TRBJ1-1
v_gene: TRBV6-1
d_gene: TRBD1
CDR3aa: CASSAIDRGSTEAFF
CDR3nt: TGTGCCAGCAGTGCGATTGACAGGGGCAGCACTGAAGCTTTCTTT

abundance: NA
j_gene: TRBJ2-7
v_gene: TRBV29-1
d_gene: TRBD1
CDR3aa: CSAIADRPTGGSYEQYF
CDR3nt: TGCAGCGCAATTGCCGACCGACCGACAGGGGGGTCCTACGAGCAGTACTTC

abundance: NA
j_gene: TRBJ2-6
v_gene: TRBV27
d_gene: NA
CDR3aa: CASSLAGANVLTF
CDR3nt: TGTGCCAGCAGTTTAGCTGGGGCCAACGTCCTGACTTTC

abundance: once
j_gene: TRBJ1-4
v_gene: TRBV15
d_gene: NA
CDR3aa: CATSRDPNDDPRREKLFF
CDR3nt: TGTGCCACCAGCAGGGACCCCAACGACGACCCGCGGAGGGAAAAACTGTTTTTT

abundance: NA
j_gene: TRBJ2-2
v_gene: TRBV7-8
d_gene: TRBD1
CDR3aa: CASSPSTGGELFF
CDR3nt: TGTGCCAGCAGCCCGTCGACAGGGGGGGAGCTGTTTTTT

abundance: NA
j_gene: TRBJ2-1
v_gene: TRBV7-8
d_gene: NA
CDR3aa: CASSYLREGAYNEQFF
CDR3nt: TGTGCCAGCAGCTACCTCCGGGAGGGGGCATACAATGAGCAGTTCTTC

abundance: once
j_gene: TRBJ2-7
v_gene: TRBV30
d_gene: NA
CDR3aa: CAWESVGSVGEQYF
CDR3nt: TGTGCCTGGGAGAGTGTAGGATCCGTTGGCGAGCAGTACTTC

abundance: NA
j_gene: TRBJ2-1
v_gene: TRBV6-1
d_gene: NA
CDR3aa: CASSEGDGTPNEQFF
CDR3nt: TGTGCCAGCAGTGAAGGAGACGGGACACCTAATGAGCAGTTCTTC

abundance: NA
j_gene: TRBJ1-1
v_gene: TRBV4-3
d_gene: NA
CDR3aa: CASSQAGAPNTEAFF
CDR3nt: TGCGCCAGCAGCCAAGCGGGAGCCCCGAACACTGAAGCTTTCTTT

abundance: NA
j_gene: TRBJ2-7
v_gene: TRBV7-9
d_gene: NA
CDR3aa: CASSPGLDWLYF
CDR3nt: TGTGCCAGCAGCCCCGGCCTAGACTGGCTGTACTTC

abundance: NA
j_gene: TRBJ2-7
v_gene: TRBV10-1
d_gene: TRBD1
CDR3aa: CASSERDRGYEQYF
CDR3nt: TGCGCCAGCAGTGAGAGGGACAGGGGCTACGAGCAGTACTTC

abundance: once
j_gene: TRBJ2-1
v_gene: TRBV7-2
d_gene: TRBD2
CDR3aa: CASSSKTGTSGSRNNEQFF
CDR3nt: TGTGCCAGCAGCTCGAAAACCGGGACTAGCGGGAGCAGGAACAATGAGCAGTTCTTC

abundance: NA
j_gene: TRBJ2-7
v_gene: TRBV6-5
d_gene: NA
CDR3aa: CASSYGREQYF
CDR3nt: TGTGCCAGCAGTTACGGGCGGGAGCAGTACTTC

abundance: once
j_gene: TRBJ2-7
v_gene: TRBV28
d_gene: TRBD1
CDR3aa: CASRPMTGDHYEQYF
CDR3nt: TGTGCCAGCAGACCAATGACAGGGGATCATTACGAGCAGTACTTC

abundance: NA
j_gene: TRBJ2-5
v_gene: TRBV4-3
d_gene: TRBD2
CDR3aa: CASSGLAGGIGGETQYF
CDR3nt: TGCGCCAGCAGCGGTCTAGCGGGAGGGATCGGGGGGGAGACCCAGTACTTC

abundance: NA
j_gene: TRBJ1-1
v_gene: TRBV4-1
d_gene: NA
CDR3aa: CASSQIGRETEAFF
CDR3nt: TGCGCCAGCAGTCAAATCGGGAGGGAGACTGAAGCTTTCTTT

abundance: NA
j_gene: TRBJ2-7
v_gene: TRBV7-9
d_gene: NA
CDR3aa: CASSLGTPTGYEQYF
CDR3nt: TGTGCCAGCAGCTTAGGGACTCCCACGGGGTACGAGCAGTACTTC

abundance: once
j_gene: TRBJ1-1
v_gene: TRBV5-1
d_gene: TRBD1
CDR3aa: CASTFSTRGGAANTEAFF
CDR3nt: TGCGCCAGCACCTTCTCCACCAGGGGGGGCGCCGCGAACACTGAAGCTTTCTTT

abundance: NA
j_gene: TRBJ1-1
v_gene: TRBV6-1
d_gene: NA
CDR3aa: CASSIKQGMNTEAFF
CDR3nt: TGTGCCAGCAGCATAAAACAGGGAATGAACACTGAAGCTTTCTTT

abundance: NA
j_gene: TRBJ1-3
v_gene: TRBV25-1
d_gene: TRBD1
CDR3aa: CASSESDGDRGRNTIYF
CDR3nt: TGTGCCAGCAGTGAATCGGACGGGGACAGGGGTAGAAACACCATATATTTT

abundance: NA
j_gene: TRBJ2-1
v_gene: TRBV29-1
d_gene: TRBD2
CDR3aa: CSVGNSGSRNEQFF
CDR3nt: TGCAGCGTTGGTAATAGCGGGAGTAGGAATGAGCAGTTCTTC

abundance: NA
j_gene: TRBJ1-1
v_gene: TRBV18
d_gene: NA
CDR3aa: CASSREQGSEAFF
CDR3nt: TGTGCCAGCTCACGGGAACAGGGATCTGAAGCTTTCTTT

abundance: NA
j_gene: TRBJ1-1
v_gene: TRBV5-1
d_gene: NA
CDR3aa: CASSHDGLNTEAFF
CDR3nt: TGCGCCAGCAGCCACGACGGCTTGAACACTGAAGCTTTCTTT

abundance: NA
j_gene: TRBJ1-2
v_gene: TRBV5-6
d_gene: TRBD1
CDR3aa: CASSRTHRGYGYTF
CDR3nt: TGTGCCAGCAGCCGGACACACAGGGGCTATGGCTACACCTTC

abundance: NA
j_gene: TRBJ2-7
v_gene: TRBV11-3
d_gene: NA
CDR3aa: CASSLDLRIYSYEQYF
CDR3nt: TGTGCCAGCAGCTTAGATCTACGGATATACTCCTACGAGCAGTACTTC

abundance: NA
j_gene: TRBJ1-4
v_gene: TRBV7-9
d_gene: NA
CDR3aa: CASRGWRATNEKLFF
CDR3nt: TGTGCCAGCAGGGGATGGAGGGCAACTAATGAAAAACTGTTTTTT

abundance: NA
j_gene: TRBJ2-7
v_gene: TRBV28
d_gene: TRBD2
CDR3aa: CASSLTRGGGREYEQYF
CDR3nt: TGTGCCAGCAGTTTAACCCGGGGCGGCGGGAGGGAGTACGAGCAGTACTTC

abundance: NA
j_gene: TRBJ2-1
v_gene: TRBV28
d_gene: NA
CDR3aa: CASFPKGVPRFYNEQFF
CDR3nt: TGTGCCAGTTTTCCTAAGGGGGTCCCAAGGTTCTACAATGAGCAGTTCTTC

abundance: NA
j_gene: TRBJ1-3
v_gene: TRBV7-8
d_gene: NA
CDR3aa: CASSLNRVDDHSGNTIYF
CDR3nt: TGTGCCAGCAGCTTGAATCGGGTGGACGATCACTCTGGAAACACCATATATTTT

abundance: NA
j_gene: TRBJ2-7
v_gene: TRBV30
d_gene: TRBD1
CDR3aa: CAWRRTGWSYEQYF
CDR3nt: TGTGCCTGGAGACGGACAGGGTGGTCCTACGAGCAGTACTTC

abundance: NA
j_gene: TRBJ2-7
v_gene: TRBV28
d_gene: NA
CDR3aa: CASSRTIDDEQYF
CDR3nt: TGTGCCAGCAGTCGGACTATTGATGACGAGCAGTACTTC